The clone carrying this T cell receptor beta chain was counted between two and nine times. What it binds is unknown. TCRdb reanalysed the reads using MiXCR and keeps one entry per CDR3 protein. The sample lists more than 400,000 distinct CDR3 sequences, around a quarter occurring once. The sample belongs to a study of T cell repertoires in cytomegalovirus infection. The overall study: Signatures in public TCR beta sequences pointed to both CMV infection and matching HLA type.

The study, taken as a whole, reports: CMV-specific HLA-C-restricted TCR beta clonotypes dominated the ex vivo response.

The receptor was isolated from a human donor in good health (CMV status not recorded). Some clones in this sample may be carry-over from other donors' samples. What was sequenced was PBMCs.

This chain's CDR3 is CAISGLELNEQFF. The CDR3 DNA is TGTGCCATCAGTGGACTAGAGTTGAATGAGCAGTTCTTC. This sequence joins TRBV10-3 and TRBJ2-1; D perhaps matches TRBD2 (6 bases). This CDR3 is 13 amino acids long. The V end lost 4 bases, the J end lost 7 bases, and 11 bases lay between the germline ends. The germline CDR1 and CDR2 sequences are ENHRY and SYGVKD.